The rows below give T cell receptor beta chains drawn from one sample of a study of beta chain features in type 1 diabetes. Repertoires were generated with immunoSEQ multiplex PCR, while TCRdb's copy carries only in-frame clones and drops some. The sample comprises around 710,000 clones, around 11% of which are singletons, and more than 0.1% rests with the top ten. The sequenced sample consisted of naive CD4+ T cells from blood. The source of these receptors is a man aged 25 to 40 with type 1 diabetes. CDR3s include the opening cysteine and the closing phenylalanine or tryptophan. The D gene is left open where the match is weak. Expanded clones are given a class, and other clones once, few, many or no size at all.

>TRBV30|TRBD1|TRBJ1-3|15|-
CAWSGGQSSGNTIYF
TGTGCCTGGAGTGGGGGACAGTCATCTGGAAACACCATATATTTT
>TRBV27|-|TRBJ1-1|14|-
CASSLLRGNTEAFF
TGTGCCAGCAGTCTTCTGAGGGGGAACACTGAAGCTTTCTTT
>TRBV6-6|TRBD1|TRBJ1-2|14|few
CASSSLTGNYGYTF
TGTGCCAGCAGTTCCCTGACAGGGAACTATGGCTACACCTTC
>TRBV19|TRBD1|TRBJ2-3|13|-
CASILTGSDTQYF
TGTGCCAGTATTTTGACAGGGTCAGATACGCAGTATTTT
>TRBV10-3|-|TRBJ2-7|14|many
CAISERQGRDEQYF
TGTGCCATCAGTGAGAGGCAGGGAAGGGACGAGCAGTACTTC
>TRBV4-2|-|TRBJ2-3|12|-
CASSQGGDTQYF
TGTGCCAGCAGCCAAGGGGGGGATACGCAGTATTTT
>TRBV10-3|-|TRBJ2-7|12|-
CAVRSNPGAWYF
TGTGCCGTCCGGAGCAATCCAGGAGCGTGGTACTTC
>TRBV6-5|TRBD1|TRBJ1-1|14|-
CASSYDRVDTEAFF
TGTGCCAGCAGTTACGACAGGGTTGACACTGAAGCTTTCTTT
>TRBV6-5|TRBD1|TRBJ2-5|16|-
CASSYSTDRATETQYF
TGTGCCAGCAGTTACTCGACGGACAGGGCGACGGAGACCCAGTACTTC
>TRBV14|TRBD1|TRBJ1-1|14|-
CASSPQGANTEAFF
TGTGCCAGCAGTCCACAGGGGGCGAACACTGAAGCTTTCTTT
>TRBV10-3|TRBD2|TRBJ2-1|16|few
CAISESGRGSYNEQFF
TGTGCCATCAGTGAGTCGGGGCGGGGGAGCTACAATGAGCAGTTCTTC
>TRBV9|TRBD1|TRBJ2-4|17|few
CASSVGQGAPARDIQYF
TGTGCCAGCAGCGTAGGTCAGGGGGCTCCGGCTAGGGACATTCAGTACTTC
>TRBV27|-|TRBJ2-7|13|few
CASSLGGPYEQYF
TGTGCCAGCAGTTTAGGGGGTCCCTACGAGCAGTACTTC
>TRBV7-6|-|TRBJ1-5|15|few
CASSLWGRSNQPQHF
TGTGCCAGCAGCTTATGGGGCAGAAGCAATCAGCCCCAGCATTTT
>TRBV6-6|-|TRBJ1-5|15|-
CASSFRVGGNQPQHF
TGTGCCAGCAGTTTCAGGGTAGGGGGCAATCAGCCCCAGCATTTT
>TRBV6-5|-|TRBJ2-4|16|few
CASSYSITGVMNIQYF
TGTGCCAGCAGTTACTCGATAACAGGTGTAATGAACATTCAGTACTTC
>TRBV7-2|-|TRBJ2-7|14|-
CASSLRRRGNEQYF
TGTGCCAGCAGCTTACGCCGCCGGGGCAACGAGCAGTACTTC
>TRBV19|-|TRBJ1-2|14|-
CASKGRLANYGYTF
TGTGCCAGTAAAGGCCGACTAGCTAACTATGGCTACACCTTC
>TRBV4-3|TRBD1|TRBJ1-1|16|-
CASSQGQGAVNTEAFF
TGCGCCAGCAGCCAAGGACAGGGGGCGGTGAACACTGAAGCTTTCTTT
>TRBV5-4|-|TRBJ2-5|13|few
CASSSGQQETQYF
TGTGCCAGCAGCTCGGGCCAACAAGAGACCCAGTACTTC
>TRBV5-1|-|TRBJ1-1|14|-
CASSLVPVNTEAFF
TGCGCCAGCAGCTTGGTCCCGGTGAACACTGAAGCTTTCTTT
>TRBV25-1|-|TRBJ1-2|14|few
CASSDVGYYYGYTF
TGTGCCAGCAGTGACGTCGGATACTACTATGGCTACACCTTC
>TRBV4-3|-|TRBJ2-7|14|few
CASSQALYSYEQYF
TGCGCCAGCAGCCAAGCTCTCTATTCCTACGAGCAGTACTTC
>TRBV27|-|TRBJ2-1|17|-
CASNRWEGSSSYNEQFF
TGTGCCAGCAACCGCTGGGAAGGGTCTAGCTCCTACAATGAGCAGTTCTTC
>TRBV7-3|-|TRBJ1-1|13|few
CASSPPGNTEAFF
TGTGCCAGCAGCCCACCGGGGAACACTGAAGCTTTCTTT
>TRBV6-5|-|TRBJ2-5|16|few
CASSYSDQTGMETQYF
TGTGCCAGCAGTTACTCGGACCAAACCGGCATGGAGACCCAGTACTTC